The 25 T cell receptor beta chains listed next were all sequenced from one sample in a study of shared clonotypes between healthy human individuals (dated by TCRdb to about 2020). The protocol used for the library was the immunoSEQ multiplex PCR assay. The table was pulled from immuneACCESS by TCRdb, which kept in-frame rearrangements only. Such tables lose some clones; where checked, under half of the loss comes from unresolved V genes, and the rest has no known cause. The sample table lists millions of clones, 90% to 95% of them with a count of one. Together, the top ten hold roughly 0.15% of the sample. Sequenced sample: naive CD4+ T cells sorted from blood. According to the study, the label for this sample's cell subset or site signals: CD45RA+ positively selected. These receptors all stem from a man younger than 30 in good health.

The V and J genes are TRBV12-5 and TRBJ1-1; tentatively, D is TRBD1 (5 bases). V lost 1 base and J 1 base, leaving 7 bases between the germline ends. The germline CDR1 and CDR2 sequences are LGHNT and FRNRAP. The CDR3 is 14 residues long. CDR3 sequence reads: CASGLGQTNTEAFF. The CDR3, as DNA: TGTGCTAGTGGTTTGGGACAGACGAACACTGAAGCTTTCTTT.

The V call is TRBV4-1, the J call TRBJ2-1, with D tentatively TRBD2 (6 bases). V lost 4 bases to trimming and J lost 4 bases, with 14 bases between them. The germline CDR1 and CDR2 sequences are MGHRA and YSYEKL. The CDR3 consists of 15 residues. The CDR3 is CASSPLGGQYNEQFF. In DNA, the CDR3 is TGCGCCAGCAGCCCCCTCGGGGGTCAATACAATGAGCAGTTCTTC.

The CDR3 nucleotides read TGTGCCAGCAGTGACGTAGGGGACTATGGCTACACCTTC. It specifies CASSDVGDYGYTF. This sequence joins TRBV2 and TRBJ1-2, with D possibly being TRBD1 (5 bases). The CDR3 is 13 amino acids. Trimming removed 3 bases from V and 3 bases from J, with 8 bases in between. In germline, CDR1 is SNHLY, CDR2 FYNNEI.

The J gene is TRBJ2-1, the V gene TRBV2; 11 bases align to TRBD2. V lost 7 bases, J lost 6 bases, and 8 bases stayed unmatched. Germline V gives CDR1 SNHLY, CDR2 FYNNEI. The CDR3 length is 15 residues. The DNA for the CDR3 is TGTGCCAGCACCCCGACTAGCGGGATCGGCAATGAGCAGTTCTTC. This gives the protein CASTPTSGIGNEQFF.

In the case of this clone: Within the sample, other DNA sequences also encode this same CDR3. CDR3 loop: CASSQVGQSSSGANVLTF. In DNA, the CDR3 is TGCGCCAGCAGCCAAGTCGGACAGTCGAGCTCTGGGGCCAACGTCCTGACTTTC. The rearrangement links TRBV4-1 to TRBJ2-6, with D perhaps matching TRBD1 (6 bases). Germline CDR1 MGHRA, CDR2 YSYEKL. V was pared by 1 base and J by 0 bases, with 13 bases between. CDR3 size: 18 residues.

The chain links TRBV12-5 to TRBJ2-2; D remains unclear. CDR3 length: 11 residues. Between the trimmed V and J ends, which lost 3 bases and 8 bases, there was a span of 4 bases. Germline assignment: CDR1 LGHNT and CDR2 FRNRAP. This CDR3 reads CASGFGGELFF. The CDR3 DNA reads as TGTGCTAGTGGTTTTGGTGGGGAGCTGTTTTTT. Based on the CDR3 plus reference TRBV12-5 and TRBJ2-2, the full variable domain is DARVTQTPRHKVTEMGQEVTMRCQPILGHNTVFWYRQTMMQGLELLAYFRNRAPLDDSGMPKDRFSAEMPDATLATLKIQPSEPRDSAVYFCASGFGGELFFGEGSRLTVL.

About this clone itself: The sample holds other DNA sequences that translate to the same CDR3. The chain is built from TRBV5-4 and TRBJ2-7; D may be TRBD1 (5 bases). Between the trimmed V and J ends, which lost 1 base and 1 base, there was a span of 6 bases. This CDR3 spans 13 amino acids. Germline-derived CDR1 and CDR2 are SGHNT and YYREEE (reference sequence). CDR3 sequence (DNA): TGTGCCAGCAGCTTGACAGGTTCCTACGAGCAGTACTTC. Translated: CASSLTGSYEQYF.

The chain joins TRBV6-1 to TRBJ1-2; 7 nucleotides match TRBD1. With 2 bases clipped from V and 4 bases from J, the junction kept 13 bases outside the gene matches. Germline V gene lookup returns CDR1 MNHNS and CDR2 SASEGT. There are 17 residues in the CDR3. This chain's CDR3 is CASSEYGWDRAFYGYTF. DNA of the CDR3: TGTGCCAGCAGTGAATATGGCTGGGACAGAGCCTTCTATGGCTACACCTTC.

The chain recombines TRBV7-2 with TRBJ1-2, with 8 nucleotides matching TRBD1. Germline loops: CDR1 SGHTA, CDR2 FQGNSA. J lost 4 bases, V lost 4 bases, and 14 bases had no gene match. This CDR3 is built from 17 residues. The CDR3 DNA sequence: TGTGCCAGCAGCTCTCCCCGCGCCGACAGGGGATTCTATGGCTACACCTTC. Protein sequence: CASSSPRADRGFYGYTF.

This clone was seen only once. The J gene is TRBJ2-6, the V gene TRBV19; the D is unclear. The germline V gene has CDR1 LNHDA and CDR2 SQIVND (reference sequence). The length of the CDR3 is 16 residues. V lost 0 bases to trimming and J lost 3 bases, with 9 bases between them. In nucleotides, the CDR3 is TGTGCCAGTAGTATAGACAAGGGTTATGGGGCCAACGTCCTGACTTTC. Translated, it gives CASSIDKGYGANVLTF.

This clone showed up just once. The chain uses TRBV2 and TRBJ1-4, with 9 bases that match TRBD1. The CDR3 covers 15 residues. J gave up 8 bases and V 5 bases, and 9 bases lay outside the gene matches. Germline V gene lookup returns CDR1 SNHLY and CDR2 FYNNEI. CDR3 nucleotides: TGTGCCAGCAGTTTACGGACAGGGGTTGGGGAAAAACTGTTTTTT. Translating it yields CASSLRTGVGEKLFF.

The genes are TRBV4-3 and TRBJ1-4; no reliable D call. The CDR3 extends over 15 amino acids. Germline V gene data show CDR1 as LGHNA and CDR2 as YSLEER. The V end was cut by 1 base, the J end by 5 bases, with 11 bases between. CDR3 sequence reads: CASSQVWGGNEKLFF. In nucleotides, the CDR3 is TGCGCCAGCAGCCAAGTATGGGGTGGGAATGAAAAACTGTTTTTT.

The chain carries TRBV20-1 and TRBJ1-1; D is undetermined. From germline, CDR1 is DFQATT and CDR2 SNEGSKA (reference sequence). The CDR3 loop spans 11 amino acids. Trimming cost V 0 bases and J 7 bases, with 6 bases left between them. CDR3 coding DNA: TGCAGTGCTAGAGAGTACAGTGAAGCTTTCTTT. Protein product: CSAREYSEAFF.

Remarks on this clone: One junction end disagrees with the germline gene, perhaps due to a read error. The V and J genes are TRBV7-9 and TRBJ2-3, with 13 bases fitting TRBD2. CDR3 length equals 12 residues. In germline, CDR1 is SEHNR, CDR2 FQNEAQ (reference sequence). The CDR3 loop is CASSLEGLAGSF. The CDR3 DNA reads TGTGCCAGCAGCTTAGAGGGACTAGCGGGGTCTTTT.

This clone was recorded a few times. This chain joins TRBV11-3 and TRBJ1-1; the D is unclear. Between the trimmed V and J ends, which lost 0 bases and 4 bases, there was a span of 6 bases. This CDR3 has 13 residues. Germline CDR1 and CDR2: SGHNT and YENEEA. CDR3: CASSLDEGTEAFF. For the CDR3, the DNA is TGTGCCAGCAGCTTAGATGAGGGCACTGAAGCTTTCTTT.

A few counts support this clone. The chain uses TRBV21-1 and TRBJ1-5; no DNA check was done on the table's D call, TRBD1. TRBV21-1 is a pseudogene segment. The CDR3 runs 16 residues. The CDR3 DNA follows: TGTGCCAGCAGCGGATCACAGGGTTCTAGCAATCAGCCCCAGCATTTT. Protein: CASSGSQGSSNQPQHF.

The chain recombines TRBV6-1 with TRBJ1-5, with D possibly being TRBD1 (6 bases). Trimming shortened V by 2 bases and J by 3 bases, and 17 bases separated the two germline ends. Germline CDR1 is MNHNS and CDR2 is SASEGT. This CDR3 has 17 amino acids. The CDR3 coding sequence is TGTGCCAGCAGTGAATCCTCAAGGACAGCCTTCAATCAGCCCCAGCATTTT. As protein: CASSESSRTAFNQPQHF.

V gene TRBV11-3 combines with J gene TRBJ2-1; D ambiguous. Germline V gene lookup returns CDR1 SGHNT and CDR2 YENEEA. This CDR3 is 14 amino acids long. The ends were cut back, 6 bases at V and 1 base at J, with 10 bases in the middle. In DNA form, the CDR3 reads TGTGCCAGCAGTCGGAGTTGGTCCTACAATGAGCAGTTCTTC. Translated: CASSRSWSYNEQFF.

The V and J genes are TRBV11-2 and TRBJ1-5; 8 bases fit TRBD1. The CDR3 runs to 16 residues. CDR1 is SGHAT, CDR2 FQNNGV, per germline. Trimming cost V 5 bases and J 0 bases; bases outside gene matches: 6. The CDR3 spells CASSPGTGDSNQPQHF. The CDR3 DNA is TGTGCCAGCAGCCCCGGGACAGGTGATAGCAATCAGCCCCAGCATTTT.

V is TRBV28 and J is TRBJ2-7; maybe TRBD2 (5 bases). The CDR3 runs 14 residues. Germline V gives CDR1 MDHEN, CDR2 SYDVKM. V shed 6 bases and J shed 3 bases, with 15 bases lying between them. The CDR3 region has the DNA TGTGCCAGCAGCCCCGGGGATGGAATCTACGAGCAGTACTTC. Its protein product is CASSPGDGIYEQYF.

Concerning this clone: This specimen includes other DNA sequences encoding the same CDR3. The genes are TRBV7-9 and TRBJ1-2; D gene unclear. There are 18 residues in the CDR3. Germline V CDR1 and CDR2: SEHNR, FQNEAQ (reference sequence). Between the trimmed V and J ends, which lost 1 base and 9 bases, there was a span of 27 bases. This chain's CDR3 is CASSLGESQLEVRGSYTF. In DNA, the CDR3 is TGTGCCAGCAGCTTAGGGGAGAGTCAGCTGGAGGTCCGTGGGAGCTACACCTTC.

This chain connects TRBV5-1 to TRBJ2-7; 8 positions agree with TRBD1. The CDR3 runs to 16 residues. Germline values: CDR1 SGHRS, CDR2 YFSETQ. Trimming cost V 0 bases and J 5 bases; bases outside gene matches: 10. The CDR3 DNA reads as TGCGCCAGCAGCTTGGCTTACGCGACAGGGGTTAACGAGCAGTACTTC. Protein: CASSLAYATGVNEQYF.

The rearrangement uses TRBV27 and TRBJ2-7; tentative D call: TRBD2 (6 bases). Between the trimmed V and J ends, which lost 5 bases and 2 bases, there was a span of 19 bases. This CDR3 has 16 amino acids. CDR1 MNHEY and CDR2 SMNVEV come from the germline V gene (reference sequence). The CDR3: CASSRSFGGGPYEQYF. The DNA for the CDR3 is TGTGCCAGCAGTCGCTCTTTCGGGGGAGGACCCTACGAGCAGTACTTC.

The rearrangement joins TRBV6-5 to TRBJ1-2; 9 bases align to TRBD1. The germline gives CDR1 MNHEY, CDR2 SVGAGI. V gave up 6 bases and J gave up 2 bases; unmatched junction bases: 7. The CDR3 runs 15 residues. The CDR3 is CASSRTGQGNYGYTF. The CDR3 coding sequence is TGTGCCAGCAGCCGTACGGGACAGGGCAACTATGGCTACACCTTC.

V usage is TRBV10-3 and J usage is TRBJ2-1; D uncertain. The V end lost 3 bases, the J end lost 5 bases, and 14 bases lay between the germline ends. Germline CDR1 is ENHRY and CDR2 is SYGVKD. The CDR3 spans 15 residues. Here the CDR3 DNA reads TGTGCCATCAGTGAAGCGACCCAACCCAACAATGAGCAGTTCTTC. It translates to CAISEATQPNNEQFF.